This T cell receptor (beta chain) originates from a study of blood T cell repertoires in COVID-19. Study in general: The origin of the acute and convalescent COVID-19 samples was the United States, Italy and Spain. Nucleic acid was either cDNA or gDNA, and it came from T cells, B-cell-depleted T cells, or PBMCs.

Per the authors' pipeline: The authors estimated nucleated cell counts from reference gene primer amplification. The method was immunoSEQ multiplex PCR; TCRdb's version includes in-frame clones alone and lacks a portion of them. Clone size and V and J calls were adopted from that table, with D and trimming inferred from the DNA. The table shows some 100,000 clones, with around four fifths occurring only once. V was trimmed by 1 base and J by 3 bases, leaving 10 bases between them. The CDR3 covers 16 residues. CDR1 SEHNR and CDR2 FQNEAQ come from the germline V gene (reference sequence). Sequenced input: peripheral blood. The TCR originated in a man between 65 and 85 years old with active or convalescent COVID-19. The chain links TRBV7-9 to TRBJ1-6, with D hard to call. The CDR3: CASSLEHAYYNSPLHF. CDR3 nucleotide sequence: TGTGCCAGCAGCTTAGAACATGCTTACTATAATTCACCCCTCCACTTT.